These 3 T cell receptor beta chains were all obtained from the same sample, sequenced in a study of T cell responses to AZD1222 COVID-19 vaccine. The table came from immunoSEQ multiplex PCR; TCRdb's copy has only in-frame clones and leaves some out. Among about 66,000 clones listed, more than 70% were seen once. This sample comprised peripheral blood, obtained 28 days after the second dose of the MenACWY control vaccine. These receptors were collected from an adult who received the MenACWY meningococcal vaccine as a control.

In the case of this clone: This sample includes further DNA sequences coding for the same CDR3. This rearrangement joins TRBV5-4 to TRBJ2-7; TRBD2 matches at 10 bases. CDR3 length equals 13 residues. The junction had 1 base not matched to a gene; V was cut back by 1 base and J by 6 bases. The germline gives CDR1 SGHNT, CDR2 YYREEE (reference sequence). The CDR3 here is CASSLRLAGEQYF. In DNA form, the CDR3 reads TGTGCCAGCAGCTTGCGACTAGCGGGCGAGCAGTACTTC.

Comment on this clone: An end of the junction does not agree with germline; a read error may underlie this. The chain links TRBV4-2 to TRBJ1-4; possible D gene TRBD1, 6 bases. Germline CDR1 LGHNA, CDR2 YNFKEQ. The CDR3 is 15 residues long. The CDR3 coding sequence is TGTGCCAGCAGCCCGATGGGGACAACAAATGAAAAACTGTTTTTT. It is translated as CASSPMGTTNEKLFF.

V gene TRBV7-2 combines with J gene TRBJ2-7, with D perhaps assigned TRBD1 or TRBD2 (5 bases each). Germline V gene sequence: CDR1 SGHTA, CDR2 FQGNSA. This CDR3 region has 13 residues. The V gene lost 5 bases and the J gene lost 7 bases, with 15 bases spanning the gap. CDR3 sequence (DNA): TGTGCCAGCAGCCCAAGTTCGGGGCAAGAGCAGTACTTC. Translated, it gives CASSPSSGQEQYF.